The clone carrying this TCR beta chain was seen repeatedly, ten times or more. What it binds is unknown. The data belong to a study of identical twins. Study-level results: Analyses of zero insertions could, in part, be confounded by invariant MAIT and iNKT cells.

The germline V gene has CDR1 ENHRY and CDR2 SYGVKD. V was clipped by 9 bases and J by 3 bases, with 12 bases between them. The CDR3 is 12 amino acids. Template switching introduced a universal primer site, and the cDNA bore unique molecular identifiers. TCRdb independently ran MiXCR on the 5' RACE reads; one entry per CDR3 protein. The profile shows roughly 250,000 distinct CDR3 sequences, roughly 13% of them singletons. This chain links TRBV10-3 with TRBJ2-7; D is unclear. This TCR came from a woman aged 18-29 years in good health. The sample was memory (CD45RO+) T cells sorted from blood. The chain's CDR3 is CAIRTPDYEQYF. The CDR3 coding sequence is TGTGCCATACGGACCCCCGACTACGAGCAGTACTTC.